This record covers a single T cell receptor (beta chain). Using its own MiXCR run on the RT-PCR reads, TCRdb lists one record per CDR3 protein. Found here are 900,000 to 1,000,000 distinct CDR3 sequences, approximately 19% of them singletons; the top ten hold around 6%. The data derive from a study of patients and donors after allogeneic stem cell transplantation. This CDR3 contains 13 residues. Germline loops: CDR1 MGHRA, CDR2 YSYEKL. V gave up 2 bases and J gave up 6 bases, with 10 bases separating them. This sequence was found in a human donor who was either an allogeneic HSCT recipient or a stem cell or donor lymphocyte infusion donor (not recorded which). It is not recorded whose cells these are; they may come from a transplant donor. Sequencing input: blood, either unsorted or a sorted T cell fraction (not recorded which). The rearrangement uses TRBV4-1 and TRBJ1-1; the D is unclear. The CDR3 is CASSQPRKSEAFF. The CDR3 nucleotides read TGCGCCAGCAGCCAACCCAGGAAGTCTGAAGCTTTCTTT.